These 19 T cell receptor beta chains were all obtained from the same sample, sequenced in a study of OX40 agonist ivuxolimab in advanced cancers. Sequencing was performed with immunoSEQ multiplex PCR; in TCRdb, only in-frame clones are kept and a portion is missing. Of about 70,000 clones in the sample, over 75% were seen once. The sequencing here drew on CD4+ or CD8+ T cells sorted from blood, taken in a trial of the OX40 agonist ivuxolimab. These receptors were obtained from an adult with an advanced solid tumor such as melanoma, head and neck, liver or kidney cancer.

The CDR3 DNA is TGTGCCAGCAATTGGGGCAGGACCACTGAAGCTTTCTTT. Its protein is CASNWGRTTEAFF. This chain joins TRBV6-1 and TRBJ1-1; TRBD1 is a possible D gene (5 bases). V was cut by 7 bases and J by 4 bases, with 13 bases left in between. The CDR3 has 13 amino acids. Per germline, CDR1 MNHNS and CDR2 SASEGT.

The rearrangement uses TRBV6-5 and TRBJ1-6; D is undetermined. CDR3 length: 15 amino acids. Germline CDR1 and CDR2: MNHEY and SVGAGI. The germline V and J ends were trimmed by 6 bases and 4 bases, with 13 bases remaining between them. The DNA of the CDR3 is TGTGCCAGCAGACCCCGGACGACTTATAATTCACCCCTCCACTTT. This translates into CASRPRTTYNSPLHF.

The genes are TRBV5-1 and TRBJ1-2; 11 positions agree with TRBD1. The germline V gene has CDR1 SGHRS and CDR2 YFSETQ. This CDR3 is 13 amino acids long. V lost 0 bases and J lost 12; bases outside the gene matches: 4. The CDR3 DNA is TGCGCCAGCAGCTTGGCCGGGACAGGGGGTCACACCTTC. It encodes CASSLAGTGGHTF. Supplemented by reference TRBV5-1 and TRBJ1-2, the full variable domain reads KAGVTQTPRYLIKTRGQQVTLSCSPISGHRSVSWYQQTPGQGLQFLFEYFSETQRNKGNFPGRFSGRQFSNSRSEMNVSTLELGDSALYLCASSLAGTGGHTFGSGTRLTVV.

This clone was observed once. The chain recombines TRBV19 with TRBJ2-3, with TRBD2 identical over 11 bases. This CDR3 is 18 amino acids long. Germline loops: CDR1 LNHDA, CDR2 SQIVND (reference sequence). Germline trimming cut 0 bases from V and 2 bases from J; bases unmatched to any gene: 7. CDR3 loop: CASSIDPPSGGPTDTQYF. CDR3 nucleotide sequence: TGTGCCAGTAGTATAGATCCGCCTAGCGGGGGGCCCACAGATACGCAGTATTTT.

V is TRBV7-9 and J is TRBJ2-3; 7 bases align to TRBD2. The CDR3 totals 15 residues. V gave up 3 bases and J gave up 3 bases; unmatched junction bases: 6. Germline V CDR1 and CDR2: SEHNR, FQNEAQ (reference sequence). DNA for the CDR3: TGTGCCAGCAGCTTCCCCGCTAGCGGAACAGATACGCAGTATTTT. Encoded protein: CASSFPASGTDTQYF.

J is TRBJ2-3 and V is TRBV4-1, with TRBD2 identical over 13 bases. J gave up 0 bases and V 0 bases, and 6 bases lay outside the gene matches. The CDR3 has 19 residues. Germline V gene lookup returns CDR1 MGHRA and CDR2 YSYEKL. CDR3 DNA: TGCGCCAGCAGCCAAGAAAGGACTAGCGGGGGCTCTAGCACAGATACGCAGTATTTT. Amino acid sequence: CASSQERTSGGSSTDTQYF.

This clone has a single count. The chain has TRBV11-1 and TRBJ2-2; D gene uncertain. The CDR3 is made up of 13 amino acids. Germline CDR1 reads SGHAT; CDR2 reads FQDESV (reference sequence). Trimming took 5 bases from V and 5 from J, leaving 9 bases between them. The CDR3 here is CASSVPGTGELFF. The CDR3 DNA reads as TGTGCCAGCAGCGTACCCGGGACCGGGGAGCTGTTTTTT.

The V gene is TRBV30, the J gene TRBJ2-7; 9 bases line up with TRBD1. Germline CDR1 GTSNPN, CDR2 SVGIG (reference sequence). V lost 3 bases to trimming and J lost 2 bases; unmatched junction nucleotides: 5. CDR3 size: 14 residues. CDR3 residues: CAWRETGGPYEQYF. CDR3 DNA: TGTGCCTGGAGAGAGACAGGGGGACCCTACGAGCAGTACTTC. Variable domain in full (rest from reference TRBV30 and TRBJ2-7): SQTIHQWPATLVQPVGSPLSLECTVEGTSNPNLYWYRQAAGRGLQLLFYSVGIGQISSEVPQNLSASRPQDRQFILSSKKLLLSDSGFYLCAWRETGGPYEQYFGPGTRLTVT.

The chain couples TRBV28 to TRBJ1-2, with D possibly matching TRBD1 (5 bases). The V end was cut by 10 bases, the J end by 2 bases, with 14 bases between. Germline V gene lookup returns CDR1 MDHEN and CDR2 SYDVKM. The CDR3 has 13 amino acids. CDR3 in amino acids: CATRTGQNYGYTF. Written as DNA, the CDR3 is TGTGCCACCCGAACCGGACAAAACTATGGCTACACCTTC.

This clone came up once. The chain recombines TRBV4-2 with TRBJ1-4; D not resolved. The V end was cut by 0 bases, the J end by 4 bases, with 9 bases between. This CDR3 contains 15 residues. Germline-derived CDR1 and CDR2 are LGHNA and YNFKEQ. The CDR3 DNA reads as TGTGCCAGCAGCCAAGATCCGCCGAATAATGAAAAACTGTTTTTT. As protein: CASSQDPPNNEKLFF.

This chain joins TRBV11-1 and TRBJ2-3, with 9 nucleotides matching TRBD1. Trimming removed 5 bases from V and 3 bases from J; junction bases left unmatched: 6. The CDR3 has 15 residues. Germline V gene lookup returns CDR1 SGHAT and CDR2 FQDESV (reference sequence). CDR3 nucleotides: TGTGCCAGCAGCCCGGGACAGGGTGGGACAGATACGCAGTATTTT. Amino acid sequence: CASSPGQGGTDTQYF.

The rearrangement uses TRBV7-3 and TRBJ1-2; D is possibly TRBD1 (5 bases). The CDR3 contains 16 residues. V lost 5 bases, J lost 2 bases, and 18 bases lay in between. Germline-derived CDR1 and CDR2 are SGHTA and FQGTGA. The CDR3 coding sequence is TGTGCCAGCAGCCCCGGGCCGGGACGGCGAAACTATGGCTACACCTTC. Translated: CASSPGPGRRNYGYTF.

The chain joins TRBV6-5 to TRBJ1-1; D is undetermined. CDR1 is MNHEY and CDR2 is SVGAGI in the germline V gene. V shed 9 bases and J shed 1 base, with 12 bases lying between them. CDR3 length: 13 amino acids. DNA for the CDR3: TGTGCCAGTTCTAACCGCCCGAACACTGAAGCTTTCTTT. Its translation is CASSNRPNTEAFF.

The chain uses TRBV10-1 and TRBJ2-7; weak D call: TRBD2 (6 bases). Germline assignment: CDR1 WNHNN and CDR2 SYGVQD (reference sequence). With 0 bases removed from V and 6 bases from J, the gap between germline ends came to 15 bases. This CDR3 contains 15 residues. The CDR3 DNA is TGCGCCAGCAGTGAGTCGATTTGGAGGGGTAGCGAGCAGTACTTC. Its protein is CASSESIWRGSEQYF.

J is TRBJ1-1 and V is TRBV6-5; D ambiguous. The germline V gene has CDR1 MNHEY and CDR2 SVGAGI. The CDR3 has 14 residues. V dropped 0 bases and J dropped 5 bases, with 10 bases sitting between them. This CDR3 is CASSYSYSRTEAFF. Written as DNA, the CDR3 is TGTGCCAGCAGTTACTCCTACAGTAGGACTGAAGCTTTCTTT.

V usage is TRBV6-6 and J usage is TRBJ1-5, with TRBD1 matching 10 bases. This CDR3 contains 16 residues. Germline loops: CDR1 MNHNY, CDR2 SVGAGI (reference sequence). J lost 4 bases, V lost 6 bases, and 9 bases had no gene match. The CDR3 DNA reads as TGTGCCAGCAGCCGTAGGACAGGGGGAGGGAATCAGCCCCAGCATTTT. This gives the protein CASSRRTGGGNQPQHF.

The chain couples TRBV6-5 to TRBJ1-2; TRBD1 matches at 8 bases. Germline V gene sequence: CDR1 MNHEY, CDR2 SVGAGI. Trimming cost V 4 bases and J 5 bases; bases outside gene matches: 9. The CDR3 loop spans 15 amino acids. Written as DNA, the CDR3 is TGTGCCAGCAGTTTCCTCAGGGGGCCGGAATATGGCTACACCTTC. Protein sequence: CASSFLRGPEYGYTF.

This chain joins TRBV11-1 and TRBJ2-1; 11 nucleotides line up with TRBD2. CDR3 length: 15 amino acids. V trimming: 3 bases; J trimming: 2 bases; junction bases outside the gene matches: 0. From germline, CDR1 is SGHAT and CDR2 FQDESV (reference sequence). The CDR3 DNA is TGTGCCAGCAGCTTGGGACTAGCGGCCTACAATGAGCAGTTCTTC. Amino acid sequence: CASSLGLAAYNEQFF.

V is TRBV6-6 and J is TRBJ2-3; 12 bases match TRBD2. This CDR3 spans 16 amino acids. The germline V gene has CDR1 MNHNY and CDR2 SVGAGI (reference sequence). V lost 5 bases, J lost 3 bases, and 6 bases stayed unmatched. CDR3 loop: CASSRGLAGFTDTQYF. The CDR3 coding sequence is TGTGCCAGCAGTCGCGGACTAGCGGGGTTTACAGATACGCAGTATTTT.